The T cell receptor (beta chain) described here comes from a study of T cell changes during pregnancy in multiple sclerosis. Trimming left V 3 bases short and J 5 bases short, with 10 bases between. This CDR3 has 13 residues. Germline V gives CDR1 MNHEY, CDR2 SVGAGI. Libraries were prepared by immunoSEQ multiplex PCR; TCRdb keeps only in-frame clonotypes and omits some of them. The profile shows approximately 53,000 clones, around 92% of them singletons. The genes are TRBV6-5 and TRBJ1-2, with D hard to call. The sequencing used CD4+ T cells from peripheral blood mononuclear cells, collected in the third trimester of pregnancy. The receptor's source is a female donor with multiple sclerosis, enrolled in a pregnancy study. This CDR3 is CASSYSERYGYTF. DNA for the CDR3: TGTGCCAGCAGTTATTCGGAGCGTTATGGCTACACCTTC.